This T cell receptor (beta chain) derives from a study of cytomegalovirus exposure and HLA in healthy donors. The PCR contained 60 Vbeta and 13 Jbeta primers. Produced via immunoSEQ multiplex PCR; TCRdb's table is partial and in-frame only. The sample includes approximately 78,000 clones, 60% to 75% seen only once; the top ten take 20% to 25%. This clone was counted once. The germline V gene has CDR1 SGHRS and CDR2 YFSETQ. V dropped 6 bases and J dropped 8; count of bases not matched to a gene: 9. The CDR3 has 15 amino acids. The origin of this receptor is a man between 35 and 55 years old in good health and CMV-seropositive. The material sequenced was PBMCs. The rearrangement joins TRBV5-1 to TRBJ2-1, with 12 bases identical to TRBD2. CDR3 coding DNA: TGCGCCAGCAACAGCCTAGCGGGGGGGCCCCATGAGCAGTTCTTC. Protein product: CASNSLAGGPHEQFF.